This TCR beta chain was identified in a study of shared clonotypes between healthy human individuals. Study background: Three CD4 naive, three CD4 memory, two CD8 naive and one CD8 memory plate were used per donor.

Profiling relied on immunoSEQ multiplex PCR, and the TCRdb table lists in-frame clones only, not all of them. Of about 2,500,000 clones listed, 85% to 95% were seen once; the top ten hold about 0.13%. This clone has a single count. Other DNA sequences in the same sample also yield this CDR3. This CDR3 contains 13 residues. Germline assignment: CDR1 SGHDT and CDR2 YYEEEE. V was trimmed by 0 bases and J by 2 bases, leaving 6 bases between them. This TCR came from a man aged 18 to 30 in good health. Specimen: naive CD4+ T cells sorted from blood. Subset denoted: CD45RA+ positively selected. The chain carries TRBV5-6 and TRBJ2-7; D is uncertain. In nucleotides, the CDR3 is TGTGCCAGCAGCTTGGGACGGACCTACGAGCAGTACTTC. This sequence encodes CASSLGRTYEQYF.